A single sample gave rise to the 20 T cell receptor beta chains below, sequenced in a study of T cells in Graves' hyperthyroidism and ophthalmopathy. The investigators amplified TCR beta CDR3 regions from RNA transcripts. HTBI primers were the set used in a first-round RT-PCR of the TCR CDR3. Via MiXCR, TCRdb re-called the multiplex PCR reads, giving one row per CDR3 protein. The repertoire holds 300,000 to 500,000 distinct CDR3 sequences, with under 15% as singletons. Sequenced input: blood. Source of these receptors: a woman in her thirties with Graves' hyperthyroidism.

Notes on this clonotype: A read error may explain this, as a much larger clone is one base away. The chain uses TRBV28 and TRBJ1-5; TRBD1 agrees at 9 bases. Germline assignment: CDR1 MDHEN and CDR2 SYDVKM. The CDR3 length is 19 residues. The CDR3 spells CASRPIRGTGTGLNQPRHF. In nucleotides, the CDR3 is TGTGCCAGCAGACCAATCAGAGGTACCGGGACAGGGTTAAATCAGCCCCGGCATTTT.

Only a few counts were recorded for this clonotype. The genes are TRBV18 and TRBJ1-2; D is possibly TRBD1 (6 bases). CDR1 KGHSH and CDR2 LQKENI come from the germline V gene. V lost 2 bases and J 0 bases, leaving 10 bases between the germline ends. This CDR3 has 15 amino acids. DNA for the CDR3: TGTGCCAGCTCACCAGGGGGCCTGACTAACTATGGCTACACCTTC. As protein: CASSPGGLTNYGYTF. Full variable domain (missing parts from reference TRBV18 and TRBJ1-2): NAGVMQNPRHLVRRRGQEARLRCSPMKGHSHVYWYRQLPEEGLKFMVYLQKENIIDESGMPKERFSAEFPKEGPSILRIQQVVRGDSAAYFCASSPGGLTNYGYTFGSGTRLTVV.

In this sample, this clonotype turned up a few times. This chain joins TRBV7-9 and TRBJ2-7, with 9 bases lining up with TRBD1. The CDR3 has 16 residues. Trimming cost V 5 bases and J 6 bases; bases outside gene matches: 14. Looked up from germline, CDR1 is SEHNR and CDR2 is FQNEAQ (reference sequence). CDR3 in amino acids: CASSGRPGTGQFEQYF. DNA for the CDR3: TGTGCCAGCAGCGGACGACCCGGGACAGGGCAATTCGAGCAGTACTTC.

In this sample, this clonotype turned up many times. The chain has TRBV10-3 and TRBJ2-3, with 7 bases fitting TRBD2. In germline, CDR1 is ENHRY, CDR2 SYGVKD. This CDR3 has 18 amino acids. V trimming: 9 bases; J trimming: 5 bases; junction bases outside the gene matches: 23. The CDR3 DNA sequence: TGTGCCATTAGGGCCGGGACGGCGGCGGGAGCCCCGGGAGATACGCAGTATTTT. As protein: CAIRAGTAAGAPGDTQYF.

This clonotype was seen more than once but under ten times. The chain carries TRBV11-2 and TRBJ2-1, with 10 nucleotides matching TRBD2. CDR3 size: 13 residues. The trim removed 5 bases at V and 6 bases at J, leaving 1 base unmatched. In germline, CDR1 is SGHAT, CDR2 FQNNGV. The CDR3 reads CASSGLAVNEQFF. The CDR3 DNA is TGTGCCAGCAGCGGACTAGCGGTCAATGAGCAGTTCTTC. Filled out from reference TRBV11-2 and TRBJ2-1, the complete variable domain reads EAGVAQSPRYKIIEKRQSVAFWCNPISGHATLYWYQQILGQGPKLLIQFQNNGVVDDSQLPKDRFSAERLKGVDSTLKIQPAKLEDSAVYLCASSGLAVNEQFFGPGTRLTVL.

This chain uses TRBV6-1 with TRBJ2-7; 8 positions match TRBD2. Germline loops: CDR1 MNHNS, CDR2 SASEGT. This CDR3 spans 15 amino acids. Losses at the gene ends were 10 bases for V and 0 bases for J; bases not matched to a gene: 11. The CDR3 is CATERYSGSSYEQYF. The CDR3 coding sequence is TGTGCCACAGAACGGTACAGCGGGAGCTCCTACGAGCAGTACTTC.

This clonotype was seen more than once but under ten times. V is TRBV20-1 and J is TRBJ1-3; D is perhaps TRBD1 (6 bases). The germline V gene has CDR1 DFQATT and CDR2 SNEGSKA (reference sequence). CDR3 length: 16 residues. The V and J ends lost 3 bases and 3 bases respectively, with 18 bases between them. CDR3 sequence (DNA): TGCAGTGCTAGGGGGGGGCAGGGACCATTTGGAAACACCATATATTTT. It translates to CSARGGQGPFGNTIYF.

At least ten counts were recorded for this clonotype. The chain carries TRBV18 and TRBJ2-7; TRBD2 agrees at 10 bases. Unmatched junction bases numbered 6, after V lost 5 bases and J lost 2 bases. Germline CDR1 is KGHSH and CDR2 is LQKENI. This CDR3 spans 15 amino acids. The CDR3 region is CASSAGLAATYEQYF. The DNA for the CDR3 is TGTGCCAGCTCAGCAGGACTAGCGGCAACCTACGAGCAGTACTTC.

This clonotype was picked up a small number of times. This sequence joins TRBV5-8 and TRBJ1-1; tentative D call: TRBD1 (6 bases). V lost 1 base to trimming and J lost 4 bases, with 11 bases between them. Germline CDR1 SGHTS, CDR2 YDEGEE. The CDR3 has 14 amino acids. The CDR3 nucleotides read TGTGCCAGCAGCTTGCAGGGGCTGGGCACTGAAGCTTTCTTT. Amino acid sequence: CASSLQGLGTEAFF.

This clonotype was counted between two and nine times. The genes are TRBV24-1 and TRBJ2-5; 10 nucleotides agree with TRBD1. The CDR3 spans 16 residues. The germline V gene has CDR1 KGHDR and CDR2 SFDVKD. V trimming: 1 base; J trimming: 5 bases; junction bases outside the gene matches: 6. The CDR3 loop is CATSDFGTGVEETQYF. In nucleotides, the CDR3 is TGTGCCACCAGTGATTTCGGGACAGGGGTGGAGGAGACCCAGTACTTC.

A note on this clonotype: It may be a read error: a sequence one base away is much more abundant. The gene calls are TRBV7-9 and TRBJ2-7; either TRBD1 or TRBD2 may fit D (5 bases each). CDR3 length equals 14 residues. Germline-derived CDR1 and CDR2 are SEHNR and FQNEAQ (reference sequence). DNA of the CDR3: TGTGCCAGCAACCCCGCCTGGGGGAGCTACGAGCAGAACTTC. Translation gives CASNPAWGSYEQNF.

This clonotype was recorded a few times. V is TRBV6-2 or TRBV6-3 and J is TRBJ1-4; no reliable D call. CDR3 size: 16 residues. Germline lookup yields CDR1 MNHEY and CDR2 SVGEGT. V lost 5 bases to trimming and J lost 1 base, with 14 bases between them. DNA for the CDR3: TGTGCCAGCAGTCTCCCCCGCTCAGGAACTAATGAAAAACTGTTTTTT. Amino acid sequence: CASSLPRSGTNEKLFF.

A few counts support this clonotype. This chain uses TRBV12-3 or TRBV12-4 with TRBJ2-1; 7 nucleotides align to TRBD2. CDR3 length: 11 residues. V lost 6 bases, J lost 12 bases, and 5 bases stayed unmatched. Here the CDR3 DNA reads TGTGCCAGCAGGCTGTCGGGGGGGCAGTTCTTC. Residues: CASRLSGGQFF.

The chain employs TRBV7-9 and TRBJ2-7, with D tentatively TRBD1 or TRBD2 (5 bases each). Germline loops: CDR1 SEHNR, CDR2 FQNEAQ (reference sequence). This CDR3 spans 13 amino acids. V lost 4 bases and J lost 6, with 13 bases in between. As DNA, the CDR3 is TGTGCCAGCAGCTCCGGGACGCCCCTCGAGCAGTACTTC. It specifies CASSSGTPLEQYF.

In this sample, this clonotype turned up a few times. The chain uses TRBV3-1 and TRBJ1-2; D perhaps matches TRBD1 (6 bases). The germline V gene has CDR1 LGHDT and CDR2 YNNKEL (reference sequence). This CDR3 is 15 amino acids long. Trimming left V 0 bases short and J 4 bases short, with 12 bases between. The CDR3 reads CASSQEHREGYGYTF. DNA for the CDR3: TGTGCCAGCAGCCAAGAGCACAGGGAAGGCTATGGCTACACCTTC.

This chain's CDR3 is CAISEQGTGRLANYGYTF. CDR3 nucleotides: TGTGCCATCAGTGAGCAAGGGACAGGCCGCCTAGCTAACTATGGCTACACCTTC. The chain carries TRBV10-3 and TRBJ1-2; 8 nucleotides agree with TRBD1. The CDR3 has 18 residues. V was clipped by 2 bases and J by 0 bases; unmatched bases: 11. From germline, CDR1 is ENHRY and CDR2 SYGVKD.

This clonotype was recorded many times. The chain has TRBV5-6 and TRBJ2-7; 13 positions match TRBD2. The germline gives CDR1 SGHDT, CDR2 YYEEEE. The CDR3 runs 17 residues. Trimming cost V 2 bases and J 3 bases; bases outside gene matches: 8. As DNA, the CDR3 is TGTGCCAGCAGCTTTCGGACTAGCGGGAGTCTCGTCTACGAGCAGTACTTC. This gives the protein CASSFRTSGSLVYEQYF.

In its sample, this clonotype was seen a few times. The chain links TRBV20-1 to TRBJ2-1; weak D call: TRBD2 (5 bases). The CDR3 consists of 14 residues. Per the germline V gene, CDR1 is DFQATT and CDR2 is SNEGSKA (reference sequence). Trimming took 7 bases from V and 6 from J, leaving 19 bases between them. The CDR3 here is CSVLERVTGNEQFF. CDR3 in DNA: TGCAGTGTACTAGAGAGGGTAACGGGCAATGAGCAGTTCTTC.

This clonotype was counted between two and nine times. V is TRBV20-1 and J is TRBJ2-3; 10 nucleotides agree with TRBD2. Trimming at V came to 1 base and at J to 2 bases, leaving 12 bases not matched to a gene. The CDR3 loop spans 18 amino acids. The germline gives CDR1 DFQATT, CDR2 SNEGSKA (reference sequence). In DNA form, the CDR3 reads TGCAGTGCTAGAGGAGATATTTTAGCGGGAGGCCACACAGATACGCAGTATTTT. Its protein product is CSARGDILAGGHTDTQYF.

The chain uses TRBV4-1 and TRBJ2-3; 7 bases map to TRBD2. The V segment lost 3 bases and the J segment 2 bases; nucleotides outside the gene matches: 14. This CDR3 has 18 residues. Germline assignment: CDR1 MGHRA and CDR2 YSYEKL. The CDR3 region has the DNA TGCGCCAGCAGCCAGAAAGTCCTGGGTGCGGGAGTCACAGATACGCAGTATTTT. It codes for CASSQKVLGAGVTDTQYF.